The clone carrying this T cell receptor (beta chain) was found a few times. Its antigen is currently unknown. The data were obtained in a study of T-cell memory formation after mild COVID-19. Study-wide results and limits: Mostly located in CM and EM were contracting CD4+ clones, with contracting CD8+ clones located in EMRA.

TCRdb re-derived calls from the 5' RACE reads in MiXCR, one entry per CDR3 protein. The repertoire holds 350,000 to 400,000 distinct CDR3 sequences, approximately 14% seen once, with roughly a fifth in the top ten. Germline V gives CDR1 MNHEY, CDR2 SVGAGI. The CDR3 is 12 residues long. Trimming stripped 7 bases from V and 6 bases from J, with 12 bases between. The material sequenced was PBMCs or a T cell subset sorted from them (not recorded which). The sequence came from a man aged 18 to 30 who had mild COVID-19 (a few samples of this study predate the infection). Cell type and time point are not known. This chain uses TRBV6-5 with TRBJ2-5; the D gene is possibly TRBD1 (6 bases). As DNA, the CDR3 is TGTGCCAGCACAACAGGGACCCAGACCCAGTACTTC. It yields the protein CASTTGTQTQYF.